This T cell receptor beta chain was identified during a study of blood T cell repertoires in COVID-19. Study in general: Acute and convalescent COVID-19 samples came from the United States, Italy and Spain. The analysed material was cDNA or gDNA that came from T cells, B-cell-depleted T cells, or PBMCs.

The germline V gene encodes CDR1 LNHNV and CDR2 YYDKDF (reference sequence). This CDR3 spans 15 amino acids. V dropped 1 base and J dropped 1 base, with 10 bases sitting between them. Across about two dozen US areas, participants ranged in age from 18 to 89 years. Grouping used clinical history reported by participants in a survey and questionnaire. Sequencing was performed with immunoSEQ multiplex PCR; in TCRdb, only in-frame clones are kept and a portion is missing. In the table there are about 240,000 clones, around 86% of which are singletons. The TCR comes from a middle-aged woman with acute COVID-19. The chain combines TRBV15 with TRBJ1-2; D ambiguous. The specimen was PBMCs or T cells enriched from blood (not recorded which). CDR3 amino acids: CATSRAREVNYGYTF. CDR3 bases: TGTGCCACCAGCAGAGCCCGGGAAGTTAACTATGGCTACACCTTC.